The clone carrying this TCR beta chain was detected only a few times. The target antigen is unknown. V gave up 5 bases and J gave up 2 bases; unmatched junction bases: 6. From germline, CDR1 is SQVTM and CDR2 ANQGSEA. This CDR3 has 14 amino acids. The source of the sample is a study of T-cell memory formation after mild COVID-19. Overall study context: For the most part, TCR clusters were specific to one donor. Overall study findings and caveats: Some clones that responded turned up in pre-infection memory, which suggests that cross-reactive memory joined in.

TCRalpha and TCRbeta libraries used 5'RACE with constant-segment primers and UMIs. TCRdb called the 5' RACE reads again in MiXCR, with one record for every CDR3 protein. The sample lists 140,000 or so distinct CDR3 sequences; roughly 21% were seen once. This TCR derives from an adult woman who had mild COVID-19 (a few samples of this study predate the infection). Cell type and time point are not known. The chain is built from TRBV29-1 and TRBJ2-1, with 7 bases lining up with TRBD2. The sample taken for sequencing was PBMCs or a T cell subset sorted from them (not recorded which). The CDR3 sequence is CSVKGGGTYNEQFF. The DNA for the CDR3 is TGCAGCGTTAAGGGCGGGGGTACCTACAATGAGCAGTTCTTC.